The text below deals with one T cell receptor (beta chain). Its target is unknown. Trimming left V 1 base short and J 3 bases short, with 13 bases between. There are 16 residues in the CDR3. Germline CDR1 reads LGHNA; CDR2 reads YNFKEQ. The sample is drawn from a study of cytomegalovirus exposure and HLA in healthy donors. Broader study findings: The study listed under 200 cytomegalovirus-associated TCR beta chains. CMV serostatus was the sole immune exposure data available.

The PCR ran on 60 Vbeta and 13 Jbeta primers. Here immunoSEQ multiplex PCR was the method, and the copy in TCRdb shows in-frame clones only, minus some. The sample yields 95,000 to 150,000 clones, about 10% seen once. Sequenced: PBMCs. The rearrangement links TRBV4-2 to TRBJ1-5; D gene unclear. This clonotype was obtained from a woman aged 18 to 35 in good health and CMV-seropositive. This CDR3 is CASSQVPHKNNQPQHF. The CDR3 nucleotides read TGTGCCAGCAGCCAAGTCCCTCACAAGAACAATCAGCCCCAGCATTTT.